The rows below give T cell receptor beta chains drawn from one sample of a study of blood T cell repertoires in COVID-19. Method: immunoSEQ multiplex PCR; TCRdb's copy keeps in-frame clones and lacks some. The sample lists 150,000 to 200,000 clones, around 80% seen once, with 9.5% to 12% in the top ten. What was sequenced was PBMCs or T cells enriched from blood (not recorded which). These receptors were taken from a man between 45 and 60 years old who had recovered from COVID-19. CDR3s include the opening cysteine and the closing phenylalanine or tryptophan. The D gene is left open where the match is weak. Clone size is stated in some rows and not others, as once, few, many or a class when expanded.

v_gene	j_gene	abundance	d_gene	CDR3aa	CDR3nt
TRBV29-1	TRBJ1-1	-	-	CSVDGGRAVNTEAFF	TGCAGCGTTGATGGGGGGAGGGCCGTGAACACTGAAGCTTTCTTT
TRBV14	TRBJ1-3	-	TRBD1	CASSLRDRAAGNTIYF	TGTGCCAGCAGCTTGCGGGACAGGGCGGCAGGAAACACCATATATTTT
TRBV16	TRBJ2-7	-	-	CASSPTVAYEQYF	TGTGCCAGCAGCCCTACAGTCGCCTACGAGCAGTACTTC
TRBV28	TRBJ2-5	-	TRBD1	CASSSDRDLETQYF	TGTGCCAGCAGTTCCGACAGGGATTTGGAGACCCAGTACTTC
TRBV19	TRBJ1-6	-	TRBD1	CASTKGGDSGSPLHF	TGTGCCAGTACCAAAGGTGGGGACAGTGGTTCACCCCTCCACTTT
TRBV6-5	TRBJ1-5	many	TRBD1	CASRSGTGDQPQHF	TGTGCCAGCAGATCCGGGACAGGGGATCAGCCCCAGCATTTT
TRBV7-6	TRBJ1-1	-	-	CASSLMGQGWGNTEAFF	TGTGCCAGCAGCTTAATGGGGCAGGGTTGGGGGAACACTGAAGCTTTCTTT
TRBV18	TRBJ2-1	once	-	CASSGAGLNLYNEQFF	TGTGCCAGCTCCGGTGCAGGGCTAAACCTCTACAATGAGCAGTTCTTC
TRBV5-1	TRBJ1-2	-	-	CASTGGGKHYGYTF	TGCGCCAGCACGGGTGGGGGCAAGCACTATGGCTACACCTTC
TRBV18	TRBJ2-7	-	TRBD2	CASSGTSAYEQYF	TGTGCCAGTTCCGGGACTAGCGCGTACGAGCAGTACTTC
TRBV6-5	TRBJ2-7	once	TRBD2	CASRGSGTPLEQYF	TGTGCCAGCAGGGGTAGCGGGACCCCCCTCGAGCAGTACTTC
TRBV15	TRBJ2-7	-	TRBD2	CATSRGLAGEIQDEQYF	TGTGCCACCAGCAGAGGACTAGCGGGAGAAATTCAGGACGAGCAGTACTTC
TRBV28	TRBJ1-1	-	-	CASSGPRDTLGLEAFF	TGTGCCAGCAGTGGACCCCGGGACACCCTAGGACTTGAAGCTTTCTTT
TRBV5-4	TRBJ1-2	-	-	CASSLAGGAVGYTF	TGTGCCAGCAGCTTGGCTGGGGGGGCTGTAGGCTACACCTTC
TRBV3-1/TRBV3-2	TRBJ2-3	-	-	CASSQGGPDTQYF	TGTGCCAGCAGCCAAGGGGGCCCAGATACGCAGTATTTT
TRBV4-1	TRBJ1-4	once	-	CASSHDPGGNEKLFF	TGCGCCAGCAGCCATGACCCTGGAGGGAATGAAAAACTGTTTTTT
TRBV27	TRBJ2-3	-	TRBD1	CASSFGQGTSTDTQYF	TGTGCCAGCAGTTTTGGACAGGGCACTTCCACAGATACGCAGTATTTT
TRBV19	TRBJ2-7	few	TRBD2	CASSQREGYEQYF	TGTGCCAGTAGTCAGCGGGAGGGTTACGAGCAGTACTTC
TRBV6-2/TRBV6-3	TRBJ1-3	once	-	CASSYSTAGTSGNTIYF	TGTGCCAGCAGTTACTCGACGGCCGGGACATCTGGAAACACCATATATTTT
TRBV9	TRBJ1-4	once	TRBD1	CASSRGQGGEKLFF	TGTGCCAGCAGCAGGGGACAGGGCGGTGAAAAACTGTTTTTT
TRBV6-2/TRBV6-3	TRBJ2-1	-	TRBD2	CASSYSTGGPDNEQFF	TGTGCCAGCAGTTACTCTACGGGAGGGCCTGACAATGAGCAGTTCTTC
TRBV30	TRBJ2-1	-	-	CAWKEQGAYNEQFF	TGTGCCTGGAAGGAACAGGGAGCGTACAATGAGCAGTTCTTC
TRBV6-4	TRBJ1-2	once	TRBD1	CASSGSQGARSYTF	TGTGCCAGCAGTGGCTCACAGGGGGCTAGGAGCTACACCTTC
TRBV9	TRBJ2-7	once	-	CASSVLQDTSYEQYF	TGTGCCAGCAGCGTGCTACAGGACACCTCCTACGAGCAGTACTTC
TRBV27	TRBJ2-1	once	TRBD2	CASRVAGVGNEQFF	TGTGCCAGCAGGGTAGCGGGAGTTGGGAATGAGCAGTTCTTC
TRBV9	TRBJ2-2	-	-	CASQKGGGTGELFF	TGTGCCAGCCAAAAAGGGGGGGGCACCGGGGAGCTGTTTTTT
TRBV6-5	TRBJ1-1	-	-	CASSPLNTEAFF	TGTGCCAGCAGCCCCCTTAACACTGAAGCTTTCTTT
TRBV5-5	TRBJ2-3	-	-	CASSSLVGQTDTQYF	TGTGCCAGCAGCTCCCTTGTGGGGCAAACAGATACGCAGTATTTT
TRBV11-3	TRBJ2-7	-	-	CASSFRASATYEQYF	TGTGCCAGCAGCTTTAGAGCTAGCGCAACCTACGAGCAGTACTTC
TRBV12-3/TRBV12-4	TRBJ1-1	-	-	CASSRTAGTEAFF	TGTGCCAGCAGTCGGACAGCAGGGACTGAAGCTTTCTTT
TRBV9	TRBJ1-2	-	-	CASSAERGYTF	TGTGCCAGCAGCGCCGAACGGGGCTACACCTTC
TRBV20-1	TRBJ2-7	-	-	CSARDTQEQYF	TGCAGTGCTAGAGATACCCAGGAGCAGTACTTC
TRBV2	TRBJ1-1	-	TRBD1	CASSADGQGLAFF	TGTGCCAGCAGTGCCGACGGACAGGGCTTGGCTTTCTTT
TRBV19	TRBJ1-2	-	TRBD1	CASSAGTGFRTF	TGTGCCAGTAGTGCCGGGACAGGGTTTAGAACCTTC
TRBV10-3	TRBJ1-2	-	-	CAISERGDYGYTF	TGTGCCATCAGTGAACGGGGGGACTATGGCTACACCTTC
TRBV28	TRBJ1-3	once	-	CASSLSGFTGNTIYF	TGTGCCAGCAGTTTATCGGGTTTTACTGGAAACACCATATATTTT
TRBV5-1	TRBJ2-5	-	TRBD2	CASSGGGPPETQYF	TGCGCCAGCAGCGGCGGGGGACCCCCCGAGACCCAGTACTTC
TRBV7-9	TRBJ1-4	-	-	CASSLELVEEKLFF	TGTGCCAGCAGCTTAGAGCTGGTAGAAGAAAAACTGTTTTTT
TRBV28	TRBJ2-7	-	TRBD2	CASSLSGRAYEQYF	TGTGCCAGCAGTTTGAGTGGGAGGGCCTACGAGCAGTACTTC
TRBV5-1	TRBJ2-1	-	TRBD1	CASSPILTARDRYNEQFF	TGCGCCAGCAGCCCTATTTTAACAGCACGGGACAGGTACAATGAGCAGTTCTTC
TRBV18	TRBJ1-1	-	-	CASSEGFKENTEAFF	TGTGCCTCCTCGGAGGGCTTTAAGGAGAACACTGAAGCTTTCTTT
TRBV5-1	TRBJ2-3	-	TRBD1	CASSWTGLSTDTQYF	TGCGCCAGCAGCTGGACAGGCTTGAGCACAGATACGCAGTATTTT
TRBV2	TRBJ2-1	-	TRBD2	CASSQIGLGYGEQFF	TGTGCCAGCAGTCAGATTGGACTAGGGTACGGTGAGCAGTTCTTC
TRBV29-1	TRBJ2-1	few	TRBD2	CSVALAEGSSYNEQFF	TGCAGCGTTGCCCTAGCGGAGGGGAGCTCCTACAATGAGCAGTTCTTC
TRBV24-1	TRBJ1-2	-	-	CATSASDGPDGYTF	TGTGCCACCAGTGCCAGCGATGGTCCGGATGGCTACACCTTC
TRBV29-1	TRBJ1-6	few	-	CSVSITNNSPLHF	TGCAGCGTGTCAATAACTAATAATTCACCCCTCCACTTT
TRBV27	TRBJ2-3	-	-	CASNQGLGDTQYF	TGTGCCAGCAACCAGGGGCTGGGAGATACGCAGTATTTT
TRBV18	TRBJ2-7	-	-	CASSPPSAYEQYF	TGTGCCAGCTCACCACCTTCCGCCTACGAGCAGTACTTC
TRBV27	TRBJ1-1	-	TRBD1	CASSRDRGNTEAFF	TGTGCCAGCAGCCGAGACAGGGGGAACACTGAAGCTTTCTTT
TRBV9	TRBJ1-4	-	-	CASSAEGGVNEKLFF	TGTGCCAGCAGCGCAGAGGGAGGAGTTAATGAAAAACTGTTTTTT
TRBV21-1	TRBJ2-1	few	-	CASSGPYKTYNEQFF	TGTGCCAGCAGCGGCCCGTACAAGACCTACAATGAGCAGTTCTTC